This is a list of T cell receptor beta chains from one sample in a study of T cell repertoires in cytomegalovirus infection. Which antigens these TCRs recognize remains unknown. TCRdb reanalysed the reads using MiXCR and keeps one entry per CDR3 protein. There are some 940,000 distinct CDR3 sequences in the sample; more than 25% occur only once, and over 13% lies in the top ten. The sequencing used cultured CD8+ T cells from PBMCs, collected from culture after CMV antigen stimulation. The receptor set was obtained from a human donor in good health (CMV status not recorded). Some clones in this sample may be carry-over from other donors' samples. Each CDR3 is given with its conserved first and last residue. Fields, in order: J gene, clone size, D gene, V gene, CDR3 protein, CDR3 DNA. A D gene is named only where the DNA matches it firmly. Where a row states a size, it is once, few, many or the class of an expanded clone; other rows omit it.

TRBJ2-1 - TRBD2 TRBV27 CASSLIGGAGSEQFF TGTGCCAGCAGTTTAATCGGGGGGGCCGGAAGTGAGCAGTTCTTC
TRBJ1-1 - - TRBV25-1 CASSDGQLNTEAFF TGTGCCAGCAGTGATGGACAGTTGAACACTGAAGCTTTCTTT
TRBJ1-2 few - TRBV7-8 CASSLSGWDGYTF TGTGCCAGCAGCTTATCAGGGTGGGATGGCTACACCTTC
TRBJ2-1 - - TRBV6-2/TRBV6-3 CASTPGRYNEQFF TGTGCCAGCACCCCCGGCCGATACAATGAGCAGTTCTTC
TRBJ2-3 few - TRBV2 CASSELGGGTDTQYF TGTGCCAGCAGTGAGTTAGGAGGAGGCACAGATACGCAGTATTTT
TRBJ2-1 few TRBD1 TRBV7-2 CASSLVARQGGKNEQFF TGTGCCAGCAGCTTAGTGGCTAGACAGGGGGGGAAGAATGAGCAGTTCTTC
TRBJ1-6 many - TRBV20-1 CSARGGTQSSYNSPLHF TGCAGTGCTAGAGGTGGGACTCAGAGCTCCTATAATTCACCCCTCCACTTT
TRBJ1-2 - TRBD1 TRBV6-1 CASSYSVYNRGQGYTF TGTGCCAGCAGTTATTCGGTCTATAACAGGGGGCAAGGCTACACCTTC
TRBJ2-3 - TRBD2 TRBV7-6 CASSSWTGETSGGAGARSDTQYF TGTGCCAGCAGCTCCTGGACAGGGGAAACTAGCGGGGGGGCCGGGGCTAGGTCAGATACGCAGTATTTT
TRBJ2-3 - TRBD2 TRBV24-1 CATSDPGGDTQYF TGTGCCACCAGTGATCCGGGGGGAGATACGCAGTATTTT
TRBJ2-1 - - TRBV14 CASSQESWDEQFF TGTGCCAGCAGCCAAGAATCGTGGGATGAGCAGTTCTTC
TRBJ2-3 few TRBD2 TRBV7-9 CASSTRAGGLTDTQYF TGTGCCAGCAGCACCCGAGCGGGGGGGCTCACAGATACGCAGTATTTT
TRBJ2-7 - TRBD1 TRBV3-1 CASSQGPGTGISGDYEQYF TGTGCCAGCAGCCAAGGACCCGGGACAGGGATTTCTGGCGACTACGAGCAGTACTTC
TRBJ2-3 few TRBD1 TRBV28 CASSPGQVIPKQYF TGTGCCAGCAGTCCGGGACAGGTGATCCCCAAGCAGTATTTT
TRBJ1-5 once - TRBV4-1 CASGLPGSNQPQHF TGCGCCAGCGGGCTTCCAGGGAGCAATCAGCCCCAGCATTTT
TRBJ2-7 few - TRBV7-9 CASSPRTVSYEQYF TGTGCCAGCAGCCCCCGGACAGTCTCCTACGAGCAGTACTTC
TRBJ2-3 - - TRBV2 CASSEGTDRTTDTQYF TGTGCCAGCAGTGAAGGTACGGATCGAACCACAGATACGCAGTATTTT
TRBJ1-6 few - TRBV14 CASSQDWSVSYNSPLHF TGTGCCAGCAGCCAAGATTGGAGTGTCTCCTATAATTCACCCCTCCACTTT
TRBJ2-1 once TRBD2 TRBV18 CASSPTGGPGGNEQFF TGTGCCAGCTCACCGACGGGGGGGCCGGGTGGAAATGAGCAGTTCTTC
TRBJ2-2 - TRBD1 TRBV24-1 CATSDLGQPNTGELFF TGTGCCACCAGTGATCTGGGACAGCCGAACACCGGGGAGCTGTTTTTT
TRBJ1-1 few TRBD1 TRBV28 CASSFPPGQTMNTEAFF TGTGCCAGCAGTTTCCCTCCGGGACAGACCATGAACACTGAAGCTTTCTTT
TRBJ1-5 - TRBD1 TRBV7-2 CASSHDRGHQSQHF TGTGCCAGCAGCCACGACAGGGGCCATCAGTCCCAGCATTTT
TRBJ1-3 - - TRBV12-3/TRBV12-4 CASTREVGTLDFSGNTIYF TGTGCCAGCACCAGGGAGGTCGGGACCCTGGATTTCTCTGGAAACACCATATATTTT
TRBJ2-5 few TRBD2 TRBV7-6 CASSTLAGGQETQYF TGTGCCAGCAGCACCTTAGCGGGGGGCCAAGAGACCCAGTACTTC
TRBJ1-2 - - TRBV9 CASSVDSPLYGYTF TGTGCCAGCAGCGTAGACAGCCCACTCTATGGCTACACCTTC
TRBJ2-1 - TRBD2 TRBV19 CASSIYPATSGGNSDNEQFF TGTGCCAGTAGTATTTACCCAGCTACTAGCGGGGGAAACTCCGACAATGAGCAGTTCTTC
TRBJ2-3 - - TRBV7-3 CASSPTPRGVYYTDTQYF TGTGCCAGCAGCCCTACCCCGCGGGGTGTCTACTACACAGATACGCAGTATTTT
TRBJ1-1 - - TRBV7-2 CASSPEGRYEAFF TGTGCCAGCAGCCCCGAAGGGAGATATGAAGCTTTCTTT
TRBJ2-1 once TRBD1 TRBV12-3/TRBV12-4 CASTQRDRVFSPTYNEQFF TGTGCCAGCACGCAGAGGGACAGGGTATTTTCACCAACCTACAATGAGCAGTTCTTC
TRBJ2-5 - - TRBV6-2/TRBV6-3 CASSYDGHPGETQYF TGTGCCAGCAGTTACGACGGCCATCCTGGGGAGACCCAGTACTTC
TRBJ1-1 few - TRBV4-3 CASSQAEEWAEAFF TGCGCCAGCAGCCAAGCGGAGGAATGGGCTGAAGCTTTCTTT
TRBJ2-1 - - TRBV7-9 CASSLRGLGNEQFF TGTGCCAGCAGTCTCCGCGGATTGGGAAATGAGCAGTTCTTC
TRBJ1-2 - - TRBV6-6 CASSGWDGTWNYGYTF TGTGCCAGTAGTGGGTGGGACGGCACCTGGAACTATGGCTACACCTTC
TRBJ1-1 few - TRBV19 CASSIKTSGRTEAFF TGTGCCAGTAGTATAAAGACCTCGGGGCGTACTGAAGCTTTCTTT
TRBJ1-1 few - TRBV10-2 CASTRKTTNTEAFF TGCGCCAGCACCAGGAAAACTACGAACACTGAAGCTTTCTTT
TRBJ2-7 - - TRBV12-3/TRBV12-4 CASSLNDEQYF TGTGCCAGCAGTTTGAACGACGAGCAGTACTTC
TRBJ1-2 few TRBD1 TRBV12-3/TRBV12-4 CAVHPGQGIYGYTF TGTGCCGTCCACCCGGGACAGGGGATCTACGGCTACACCTTC
TRBJ2-6 few - TRBV28 CASSLLLASGANVLTF TGTGCCAGCAGTTTGCTTCTTGCCTCTGGGGCCAACGTCCTGACTTTC
TRBJ2-7 many - TRBV6-1 CASSWTAYEQYF TGTGCCAGCAGTTGGACAGCCTACGAGCAGTACTTC
TRBJ2-7 - - TRBV12-3/TRBV12-4 CASSGGVRAAYEQYF TGTGCCAGCAGTGGTGGGGTCAGGGCAGCCTACGAGCAGTACTTC
TRBJ1-5 many - TRBV27 CASSQGISNQPQHF TGTGCCAGCAGCCAGGGAATAAGCAATCAGCCCCAGCATTTT
TRBJ2-7 - TRBD1 TRBV27 CASSPTGLGEQYF TGTGCCAGCAGTCCGACAGGGCTTGGCGAGCAGTACTTC
TRBJ1-4 few - TRBV25-1 CASTQGREKLFF TGTGCCAGCACGCAAGGTCGCGAAAAACTGTTTTTT
TRBJ1-5 - - TRBV27 CASIPNREQGFDNQPQHF TGTGCCAGCATACCCAACCGAGAACAGGGATTCGACAATCAGCCCCAGCATTTT
TRBJ1-2 - - TRBV19 CASSGGALDGYTF TGTGCCAGTAGTGGAGGCGCGCTGGATGGCTACACCTTC
TRBJ2-5 once - TRBV28 CASSFEFQETQYF TGTGCCAGCAGTTTCGAGTTTCAAGAGACCCAGTACTTC
TRBJ2-1 - - TRBV4-1 CASSQDWARSSYNEQFF TGCGCCAGCAGCCAAGACTGGGCTAGAAGCTCCTACAATGAGCAGTTCTTC
TRBJ1-1 - - TRBV2 CASRLRGGVSMNTEAFF TGTGCCAGCAGGCTCAGAGGGGGGGTTTCCATGAACACTGAAGCTTTCTTT
TRBJ1-5 - TRBD1 TRBV20-1 CSATGTGGGQPQHF TGCAGTGCGACCGGGACAGGGGGAGGTCAGCCCCAGCATTTT
TRBJ1-5 - - TRBV27 CASSTPNSNQPQHF TGTGCCAGCAGTACCCCAAATAGCAATCAGCCCCAGCATTTT
TRBJ2-1 few TRBD2 TRBV7-3 CASSLISGGNNEQFF TGTGCCAGCAGCTTAATTAGCGGGGGGAACAATGAGCAGTTCTTC